The rows below give T cell receptor beta chains drawn from one sample of a study of response to subunit inactivated influenza vaccine. MiXCR was run by TCRdb on the RT-PCR reads, yielding one entry per CDR3 protein. The sample holds roughly 670,000 distinct CDR3 sequences, approximately 15% seen once. Source: PBMCs from blood, taken approximately 15 days before vaccination. Receptors originate from a man aged 50 or older who received an inactivated influenza vaccine. Both conserved end residues are part of each CDR3. D genes are given only for firm matches. Clone size appears in some rows only: once, few, many, or a class for an expanded clone.

d_gene: TRBD1
abundance: NA
len: 20
v_gene: TRBV4-1
j_gene: TRBJ1-6
CDR3aa: CASSLRRVGQGESYNSPLHF
CDR3nt: TGCGCCAGCAGCCTTCGGCGGGTAGGACAGGGGGAATCCTATAATTCACCCCTCCACTTT

d_gene: NA
abundance: many
len: 14
v_gene: TRBV29-1
j_gene: TRBJ1-1
CDR3aa: CSVEDNGVYTEAFF
CDR3nt: TGCAGCGTTGAAGATAACGGCGTCTACACTGAAGCTTTCTTT

d_gene: NA
abundance: NA
len: 17
v_gene: TRBV15
j_gene: TRBJ2-7
CDR3aa: CATSRDKRWVRSYEQYF
CDR3nt: TGTGCCACCAGCAGAGATAAAAGGTGGGTGCGGTCCTACGAGCAGTACTTC

d_gene: TRBD1
abundance: NA
len: 14
v_gene: TRBV20-1
j_gene: TRBJ2-1
CDR3aa: CSALGTGRFNEQFF
CDR3nt: TGCAGTGCGCTTGGGACAGGGCGTTTCAATGAGCAGTTCTTC

d_gene: TRBD2
abundance: NA
len: 17
v_gene: TRBV7-8
j_gene: TRBJ2-1
CDR3aa: CASSRRRLAGVGDEQFF
CDR3nt: TGTGCCAGCAGCAGGAGGCGACTAGCGGGAGTCGGTGATGAGCAGTTCTTC

d_gene: NA
abundance: NA
len: 11
v_gene: TRBV29-1
j_gene: TRBJ2-7
CDR3aa: CSVRNILEQYF
CDR3nt: TGCAGCGTCCGTAACATTCTCGAGCAGTACTTC

d_gene: NA
abundance: few
len: 16
v_gene: TRBV20-1
j_gene: TRBJ2-1
CDR3aa: CSARSTSRLTIREQFF
CDR3nt: TGCAGTGCTAGATCTACTAGCCGATTAACCATTAGGGAGCAGTTCTTC

d_gene: NA
abundance: few
len: 15
v_gene: TRBV20-1
j_gene: TRBJ2-7
CDR3aa: CSARGWPGQHYEQYF
CDR3nt: TGCAGTGCTAGAGGGTGGCCGGGACAACACTACGAGCAGTACTTC

d_gene: NA
abundance: NA
len: 12
v_gene: TRBV20-1
j_gene: TRBJ2-1
CDR3aa: CSARPGLVEQFF
CDR3nt: TGCAGTGCTAGACCCGGACTTGTCGAGCAGTTCTTC

d_gene: NA
abundance: once
len: 13
v_gene: TRBV5-6
j_gene: TRBJ2-4
CDR3aa: CASSFSGENIQYF
CDR3nt: TGTGCCAGCAGCTTCAGTGGGGAGAACATTCAGTACTTC

d_gene: NA
abundance: NA
len: 13
v_gene: TRBV21-1
j_gene: TRBJ2-4
CDR3aa: CASSTPDPEIQYF
CDR3nt: TGTGCCAGCAGCACACCAGACCCTGAAATTCAGTACTTC

d_gene: TRBD1
abundance: many
len: 15
v_gene: TRBV12-3/TRBV12-4
j_gene: TRBJ2-2
CDR3aa: CASSSGTGGPGELFF
CDR3nt: TGTGCCAGCAGTTCCGGGACAGGGGGGCCCGGGGAGCTGTTTTTT

d_gene: NA
abundance: many
len: 16
v_gene: TRBV11-2
j_gene: TRBJ2-7
CDR3aa: CASSLDPWTEANEQYF
CDR3nt: TGTGCCAGCAGCTTAGATCCTTGGACAGAGGCGAACGAGCAGTACTTC

d_gene: NA
abundance: NA
len: 12
v_gene: TRBV29-1
j_gene: TRBJ2-7
CDR3aa: CSAAGASYEQYF
CDR3nt: TGCAGCGCGGCAGGGGCGTCCTACGAGCAGTACTTC

d_gene: TRBD1
abundance: many
len: 15
v_gene: TRBV12-3/TRBV12-4
j_gene: TRBJ2-1
CDR3aa: CASSSPDRGQVEQFF
CDR3nt: TGTGCCAGCAGTTCCCCCGACAGGGGGCAGGTTGAGCAGTTCTTC

d_gene: NA
abundance: NA
len: 12
v_gene: TRBV20-1
j_gene: TRBJ2-5
CDR3aa: CSGWRTQETQYF
CDR3nt: TGCAGTGGATGGCGGACCCAAGAGACCCAGTACTTC

d_gene: NA
abundance: few
len: 15
v_gene: TRBV3-1
j_gene: TRBJ2-7
CDR3aa: CASSREGVSSYEQYF
CDR3nt: TGTGCCAGCAGCCGCGAGGGGGTAAGCTCCTACGAGCAGTACTTC

d_gene: TRBD1
abundance: few
len: 13
v_gene: TRBV20-1
j_gene: TRBJ1-4
CDR3aa: CSAEDRGYQKLFF
CDR3nt: TGCAGTGCTGAGGACAGGGGTTATCAAAAACTGTTTTTT

d_gene: TRBD2
abundance: NA
len: 15
v_gene: TRBV7-2
j_gene: TRBJ2-1
CDR3aa: CASSLRAGEYNEQFF
CDR3nt: TGTGCCAGCAGCTTAAGAGCGGGAGAGTACAATGAGCAGTTCTTC

d_gene: NA
abundance: few
len: 14
v_gene: TRBV4-2
j_gene: TRBJ2-2
CDR3aa: CASSRSWDTGELFF
CDR3nt: TGTGCCAGCAGCCGTAGTTGGGACACCGGGGAGCTGTTTTTT

d_gene: NA
abundance: NA
len: 14
v_gene: TRBV14
j_gene: TRBJ2-7
CDR3aa: CASSQVGVTYEQYF
CDR3nt: TGTGCCAGCAGCCAAGTGGGGGTAACCTACGAGCAGTACTTC

d_gene: NA
abundance: NA
len: 15
v_gene: TRBV4-1
j_gene: TRBJ1-2
CDR3aa: CASSQDTGWGYGYTF
CDR3nt: TGCGCCAGCAGCCAAGATACCGGGTGGGGCTATGGCTACACCTTC

d_gene: NA
abundance: few
len: 13
v_gene: TRBV6-1
j_gene: TRBJ2-7
CDR3aa: CASSPPGHREQYF
CDR3nt: TGTGCCAGCAGCCCCCCGGGACACCGCGAGCAGTACTTC